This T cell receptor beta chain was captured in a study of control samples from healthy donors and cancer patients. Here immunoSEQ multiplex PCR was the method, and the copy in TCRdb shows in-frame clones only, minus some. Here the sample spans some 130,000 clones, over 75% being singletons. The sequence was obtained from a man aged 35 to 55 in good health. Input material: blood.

CDR3 sequence: CASGRGLITDTQYF. The CDR3 DNA reads TGTGCCAGCGGGAGGGGACTAATCACAGATACGCAGTATTTT. The V gene is TRBV10-3, the J gene TRBJ2-3, with 9 bases aligning to TRBD2. There are 14 residues in the CDR3. Germline values: CDR1 ENHRY, CDR2 SYGVKD. The trim removed 10 bases at V and 2 bases at J, leaving 7 bases unmatched.